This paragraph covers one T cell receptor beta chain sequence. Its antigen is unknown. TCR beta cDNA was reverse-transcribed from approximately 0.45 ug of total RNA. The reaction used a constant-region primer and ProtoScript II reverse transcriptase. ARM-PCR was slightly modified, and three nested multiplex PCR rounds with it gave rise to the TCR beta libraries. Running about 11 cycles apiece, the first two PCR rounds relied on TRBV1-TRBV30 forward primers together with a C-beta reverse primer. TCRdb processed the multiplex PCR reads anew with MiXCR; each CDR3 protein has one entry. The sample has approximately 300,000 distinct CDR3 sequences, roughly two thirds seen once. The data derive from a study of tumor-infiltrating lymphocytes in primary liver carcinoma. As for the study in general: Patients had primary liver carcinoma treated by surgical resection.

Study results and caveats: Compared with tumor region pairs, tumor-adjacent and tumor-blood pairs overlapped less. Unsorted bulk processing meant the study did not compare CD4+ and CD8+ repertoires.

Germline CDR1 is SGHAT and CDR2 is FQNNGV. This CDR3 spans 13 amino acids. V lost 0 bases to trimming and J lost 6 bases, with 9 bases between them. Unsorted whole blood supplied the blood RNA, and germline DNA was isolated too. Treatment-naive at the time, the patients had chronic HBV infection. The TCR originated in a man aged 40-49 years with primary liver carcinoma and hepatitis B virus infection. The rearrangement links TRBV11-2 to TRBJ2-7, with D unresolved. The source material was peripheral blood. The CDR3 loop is CASSLEVVGEQYF. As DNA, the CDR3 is TGTGCCAGCAGCTTAGAAGTAGTGGGCGAGCAGTACTTC.